The rows below give T cell receptor beta chains drawn from one sample of a study of shared clonotypes between healthy human individuals. The assay was immunoSEQ multiplex PCR, and TCRdb's table has in-frame clones only and misses some. The data hold some 2.3 million clones, with approximately 93% observed a single time. Sequencing used naive CD4+ T cells from PBMCs. The receptors were gathered from a man aged 18 to 30 in good health. Some clones in this sample may be carry-over from other donors' samples. Each CDR3 is given with its conserved first and last residue. D genes are given only for firm matches. For some rows the clone size is stated as once, few or many, or as a class when expanded; others skip it.

v_gene	j_gene	abundance	d_gene	CDR3nt	CDR3aa
TRBV18	TRBJ2-5	.	TRBD2	TGTGCCAGCTCACCACCCAGCGGGATTGGAGAGACCCAGTACTTC	CASSPPSGIGETQYF
TRBV5-4	TRBJ2-7	.	TRBD1	TGTGCCAGCACAGTGGGGACAGACTCCTACGAGCAGTACTTC	CASTVGTDSYEQYF
TRBV19	TRBJ2-1	.	.	TGTGCCAGTAGTATAGGTCTCCCTGCCTACAATGAGCAGTTCTTC	CASSIGLPAYNEQFF
TRBV5-1	TRBJ2-6	.	.	TGCGCCAGCAGCTTGGAGGGGCCGGCGTCTCTTCCTATACTGGCCAACGTCCTGACTTTC	CASSLEGPASLPILANVLTF
TRBV5-8	TRBJ2-5	.	.	TGTGCCAGCAGCTTACGGGCCCAAGAGACCCAGTACTTC	CASSLRAQETQYF
TRBV7-2	TRBJ1-1	.	TRBD1	TGTGCCAGCAGCCCACACCCGGGCAGGGGGATCACTGAAGCTTTCTTT	CASSPHPGRGITEAFF
TRBV7-9	TRBJ1-5	.	TRBD1	TGTGCCAGCAGCTCCTCAGGGGGTCGCAATCAGCCCCAGCATTTT	CASSSSGGRNQPQHF
TRBV5-1	TRBJ2-3	.	.	TGCGCCAGCAGCCTAAGCCCGACTAGTACAGATACGCAGTATTTT	CASSLSPTSTDTQYF
TRBV18	TRBJ2-2	.	.	TGTGCCAGCTCACCAATCAGGGGGGACACCGGGGAGCTGTTTTTT	CASSPIRGDTGELFF
TRBV5-4	TRBJ1-2	.	.	TGTGCCAGCAGCTTGGTTGGGGGCGGCTACACCTTC	CASSLVGGGYTF
TRBV29-1	TRBJ2-3	.	.	TGCAGCGCCCTGGGGGGCGTTTATCCAGATACGCAGTATTTT	CSALGGVYPDTQYF
TRBV2	TRBJ1-5	.	.	TGTGCCAGCAGTGAGAGGGGTGCGGGTCAGCCCCAGCATTTT	CASSERGAGQPQHF
TRBV5-1	TRBJ1-4	.	.	TGCGCCAGCAGCTTGGCCGGGACCAGCGATGAAAAACTGTTTTTT	CASSLAGTSDEKLFF
TRBV27	TRBJ2-7	.	.	TGTGCCAGTTTCCGGTATCCCTACGAGCAGTACTTC	CASFRYPYEQYF
TRBV19	TRBJ2-1	once	TRBD1	TGTGCCAGTAGTAACCGACAGGGGGCCCTAAATGAGCAGTTCTTC	CASSNRQGALNEQFF
TRBV6-5	TRBJ1-1	.	.	TGTGCCAGCCGCTTCCAACTTAAGGGGATGGGTGAAGCTTTCTTT	CASRFQLKGMGEAFF
TRBV11-2	TRBJ2-7	.	.	TGTGCCAGCAGCTTAAGGGCAGGGACCTACGAGCAGTACTTC	CASSLRAGTYEQYF
TRBV30	TRBJ1-2	.	.	TGTGCCTGGAGTGGGAAGCCGGCTATCTATGGCTACACCTTC	CAWSGKPAIYGYTF
TRBV4-1	TRBJ1-4	.	TRBD1	TGCGCCAGCAGCCAAGATGGGCAGGGGGCCCCTAATGAAAAACTGTTTTTT	CASSQDGQGAPNEKLFF
TRBV7-3	TRBJ2-3	.	.	TGTGCCAGCAGCCTGGACGGGACTAGCACAGATACGCAGTATTTT	CASSLDGTSTDTQYF
TRBV6-5	TRBJ2-5	once	.	TGTGCCAGCAGTCGAATTGGGGGGACCCAGTACTTC	CASSRIGGTQYF
TRBV27	TRBJ2-2	.	.	TGTGCCAGCAGCCTTCGACAGCTCGCGGCCGGGGAGCTGTTTTTT	CASSLRQLAAGELFF
TRBV4-2	TRBJ1-1	once	.	TGTGCCAGCACCCGAAGGGCAGCGGACACTGAAGCTTTCTTT	CASTRRAADTEAFF
TRBV28	TRBJ2-2	.	.	TGTGCCAGCAGTTTAAGGGACGGGTACTCAACCGGGGAGCTGTTTTTT	CASSLRDGYSTGELFF
TRBV6-6	TRBJ1-3	.	TRBD1	TGTGCCAGCAGTCTTCCGGGACAGGGAAACACCATATATTTT	CASSLPGQGNTIYF
TRBV28	TRBJ1-2	.	.	TGTGCCAGCAGTTTTCCAAGTCAGGGAGGCTATGGCTACACCTTC	CASSFPSQGGYGYTF
TRBV29-1	TRBJ1-2	.	.	TGCAGCGTTAAACATGGGGGGTTCTATGGCTACACCTTC	CSVKHGGFYGYTF
TRBV5-1	TRBJ2-7	.	.	TGCGCCAGCAGTCCAGTGGCGGGAAGTTTCTACGAGCAGTACTTC	CASSPVAGSFYEQYF
TRBV7-2	TRBJ1-1	.	TRBD1	TGTGCCAGCATCCCAGGACAGGGGGCAACTGAAGCTTTCTTT	CASIPGQGATEAFF
TRBV4-1	TRBJ2-1	.	TRBD2	TGCGCCAGCAGCCAAGAGAGACTAGCGCCCTACAATGAGCAGTTCTTC	CASSQERLAPYNEQFF
TRBV6-1	TRBJ1-2	once	TRBD1	TGTGCCAGCAGTGAAACAGGGGTCTATGGCTACACCTTC	CASSETGVYGYTF
TRBV6-6	TRBJ2-5	once	.	TGTGCCAGCAGATTTCCAGGGCAAGAGACCCAGTACTTC	CASRFPGQETQYF
TRBV25-1	TRBJ2-7	.	.	TGTGCCAGCACCCTCAACTACGAGCAGTACTTC	CASTLNYEQYF
TRBV5-1	TRBJ2-2	.	.	TGCGCCAGCAGCTTTGGGGTTTCCGGGGAGCTGTTTTTT	CASSFGVSGELFF
TRBV11-2	TRBJ2-7	.	.	TGTGCCAGCAGCCGCTCGTCGGGTTACGAGCAGTACTTC	CASSRSSGYEQYF
TRBV2	TRBJ2-7	.	TRBD1	TGTGCCAGCAGGACGTACAGGGGGGATTACGAGCAGTACTTC	CASRTYRGDYEQYF
TRBV7-3	TRBJ2-5	.	TRBD2	TGTGCCAGCGCGGGCGGGAGTGGAGAGACCCAGTACTTC	CASAGGSGETQYF
TRBV28	TRBJ1-4	.	.	TGTGCCAGCAGTTTATGGGCCGGGGGGCGGAATGAAAAACTGTTTTTT	CASSLWAGGRNEKLFF
TRBV2	TRBJ2-3	.	TRBD1	TGTGCCAGCAGTCGGGACAGGGGGGACACAGATACGCAGTATTTT	CASSRDRGDTDTQYF
TRBV7-2	TRBJ2-2	once	.	TGTGCCAGCAGCTTACTTGGCGGGGAGCTGTTTTTT	CASSLLGGELFF